Below, one T cell receptor (beta chain) is given with its context. A single record per CDR3 protein comes from TCRdb applying MiXCR to the RT-PCR reads. Counted here are around 90,000 distinct CDR3 sequences, 40% to 60% occurring once; the ten biggest clones make up about 58%. The data were taken from a study of patients and donors after allogeneic stem cell transplantation. The CDR3 is 11 amino acids. Germline CDR1 and CDR2: MDHEN and SYDVKM. Trimming took 1 base from V and 5 from J, leaving 2 bases between them. Sequencing was done on a sample of blood, either unsorted or a sorted T cell fraction (not recorded which). The chain links TRBV28 to TRBJ1-1; D remains unclear. This sequence was found in a human donor who was either an allogeneic HSCT recipient or a stem cell or donor lymphocyte infusion donor (not recorded which). It is not recorded whose cells these are; they may come from a transplant donor. The CDR3, as DNA: TGTGCCAGCAGTTTATTAACTGAAGCTTTCTTT. Its translation is CASSLLTEAFF.